The 23 T cell receptor beta chains below all came from one sample that was sequenced in a study of cytomegalovirus exposure and HLA in healthy donors. Method: immunoSEQ multiplex PCR; TCRdb's copy keeps in-frame clones and lacks some. The sample has 200,000 or so clones, approximately 88% seen once. Sequenced: PBMCs. Receptors originate from a man younger than 35 in good health and CMV-seropositive.

This CDR3 is CASTLRGTGGLQETQYF. The CDR3 DNA is TGTGCCAGCACTCTCCGTGGGACGGGAGGCCTCCAAGAGACCCAGTACTTC. This chain connects TRBV28 to TRBJ2-5, with 7 bases lining up with TRBD2. The CDR3 has 17 amino acids. Germline CDR1 reads MDHEN; CDR2 reads SYDVKM. Trimming cost V 7 bases and J 1 base; bases outside gene matches: 15.

V is TRBV13 and J is TRBJ1-2; 8 positions agree with TRBD1. V lost 5 bases, J lost 8 bases, and 16 bases stayed unmatched. The CDR3 has 16 amino acids. CDR1 and CDR2 from the germline V gene are PRHDT and FYEKMQ (reference sequence). This chain's CDR3 is CASSRSGQGRGGGYTF. The CDR3 bases are TGTGCCAGCAGCCGAAGCGGACAGGGCCGTGGAGGCGGCTACACCTTC.

This clone was seen only a few times. The J gene is TRBJ1-5, the V gene TRBV2; the D gene is possibly TRBD1 (6 bases). Trimming cost V 2 bases and J 6 bases, with 8 bases left between them. The CDR3 has 13 amino acids. Germline V gene data show CDR1 as SNHLY and CDR2 as FYNNEI. The CDR3 DNA reads as TGTGCCAGCAGTGAACAGGGGCCTCAGCCCCAGCATTTT. Translating gives CASSEQGPQPQHF.

This clone was counted a few times. The chain employs TRBV28 and TRBJ1-5, with 9 bases matching TRBD1. The CDR3 has 13 amino acids. The junction had 4 bases not matched to a gene; V was cut back by 6 bases and J by 7 bases. CDR1 and CDR2 from the germline V gene are MDHEN and SYDVKM. For the CDR3, the DNA is TGTGCCAGCAGGGACACAGGGGGCCAGCCCCAGCATTTT. It specifies CASRDTGGQPQHF.

The count of this clone is one. The gene calls are TRBV19 and TRBJ1-5; D is perhaps TRBD1 (5 bases). V gave up 0 bases and J gave up 0 bases, with 9 bases separating them. This CDR3 comprises 16 residues. CDR1 LNHDA and CDR2 SQIVND come from the germline V gene (reference sequence). The CDR3 spells CASSIEDSYSNQPQHF. The CDR3 nucleotides are TGTGCCAGTAGTATAGAAGACAGCTATAGCAATCAGCCCCAGCATTTT.

The chain recombines TRBV29-1 with TRBJ2-5, with a weak D call TRBD2 (5 bases). Germline CDR1 is SQVTM and CDR2 is ANQGSEA. The CDR3 has 15 residues. The germline V and J ends were trimmed by 1 base and 1 base, with 13 bases remaining between them. In DNA, the CDR3 is TGCAGCGTTGAAGGCGTTAGACGGGGCCAAGAGACCCAGTACTTC. It translates to CSVEGVRRGQETQYF. The complete variable domain, with remaining parts taken from reference TRBV29-1 and TRBJ2-5, reads SAVISQKPSRDICQRGTSLTIQCQVDSQVTMMFWYRQQPGQSLTLIATANQGSEATYESGFVIDKFPISRPNLTFSTLTVSNMSPEDSSIYLCSVEGVRRGQETQYFGPGTRLLVL.

The count of this clone is one. The chain is built from TRBV2 and TRBJ1-2; D gene unclear. The CDR3 is 17 amino acids. The germline gives CDR1 SNHLY, CDR2 FYNNEI. With 8 bases removed from V and 4 bases from J, the gap between germline ends came to 26 bases. Written as DNA, the CDR3 is TGTGCCAGCGTCGAAGGGAGGCTCCCGGATCCAATCTATGGCTACACCTTC. The encoded protein is CASVEGRLPDPIYGYTF.

V gene TRBV9 combines with J gene TRBJ1-1; TRBD1 agrees at 9 bases. The CDR3 consists of 14 residues. Trimming removed 4 bases from V and 4 bases from J; junction bases left unmatched: 5. Germline V CDR1 and CDR2: SGDLS, YYNGEE. The CDR3 region is CASSPTGGVTEAFF. The CDR3 DNA reads TGTGCCAGCAGCCCAACAGGGGGCGTCACTGAAGCTTTCTTT.

The V call is TRBV25-1, the J call TRBJ1-3; a possible D gene is TRBD1 (6 bases). The CDR3 length is 17 residues. Germline V lookup: CDR1 MGHDK, CDR2 SYGVNS. For the CDR3, the DNA is TGTGCAAGTTGGGGGGGCCTACCCCACGACTCTGGAAACACCATATATTTT. This gives the protein CASWGGLPHDSGNTIYF.

The chain combines TRBV5-6 with TRBJ2-3; 12 nucleotides agree with TRBD2. Trimming removed 7 bases from V and 6 bases from J; junction bases left unmatched: 6. Per the germline V gene, CDR1 is SGHDT and CDR2 is YYEEEE. CDR3 size: 14 residues. The CDR3 reads CASDLGLAGDTQYF. The CDR3 DNA reads TGTGCCAGCGACCTGGGACTAGCGGGTGATACGCAGTATTTT.

The chain combines TRBV29-1 with TRBJ1-1, with unresolved D. This CDR3 has 11 residues. Germline V gene sequence: CDR1 SQVTM, CDR2 ANQGSEA. Deletions cut 7 bases from V and 4 bases from J, with 10 bases between. Written as DNA, the CDR3 is TGCAGCGCTCCGGGTAGCACTGAAGCTTTCTTT. This sequence encodes CSAPGSTEAFF.

The table lists this clone with a count of one. The chain links TRBV11-3 to TRBJ2-1, with 7 bases identical to TRBD1. The CDR3 covers 14 residues. V was clipped by 5 bases and J by 7 bases; unmatched bases: 8. Germline V gene lookup returns CDR1 SGHNT and CDR2 YENEEA. The CDR3 DNA reads as TGTGCCAGCAGCCCCCCGACAGGGTCGAATGAGCAGTTCTTC. Translation gives CASSPPTGSNEQFF. Together with reference TRBV11-3 and TRBJ2-1, the CDR3 gives the full variable domain: EAGVVQSPRYKIIEKKQPVAFWCNPISGHNTLYWYLQNLGQGPELLIRYENEEAVDDSQLPKDRFSAERLKGVDSTLKIQPAELGDSAVYLCASSPPTGSNEQFFGPGTRLTVL.

This chain uses TRBV7-2 with TRBJ1-4, with D hard to call. The CDR3 contains 12 residues. Germline V gives CDR1 SGHTA, CDR2 FQGNSA. The V end was cut by 5 bases, the J end by 7 bases, with 8 bases between. The CDR3 bases are TGTGCCAGCAGCCCAGGAGGTGAAAAACTGTTTTTT. Translated: CASSPGGEKLFF.

This sequence joins TRBV6-5 and TRBJ1-1; D is undetermined. Trimming took 10 bases from V and 2 from J, leaving 20 bases between them. Germline values: CDR1 MNHEY, CDR2 SVGAGI. The CDR3 extends over 15 amino acids. For the CDR3, the DNA is TGTGCCACCTATACAGCGGGCCTCCTAAACACTGAAGCTTTCTTT. Protein sequence: CATYTAGLLNTEAFF.

The chain links TRBV5-1 to TRBJ1-1, with a tentative D call TRBD1 (6 bases). V dropped 0 bases and J dropped 6 bases, with 12 bases sitting between them. The CDR3 has 14 amino acids. Germline CDR1 reads SGHRS; CDR2 reads YFSETQ. As DNA, the CDR3 is TGCGCCAGCAGCTTGGCCGCGGGGGCCGCTGAAGCTTTCTTT. It encodes CASSLAAGAAEAFF.

A single count supports this clone. The chain couples TRBV6-6 to TRBJ2-1; D uncertain. Looked up from germline, CDR1 is MNHNY and CDR2 is SVGAGI (reference sequence). CDR3 length: 14 amino acids. The V end lost 7 bases, the J end lost 2 bases, and 12 bases lay between the germline ends. CDR3 sequence: CASNPSTTYNEQFF. Written as DNA, the CDR3 is TGTGCCAGCAATCCCAGTACTACCTACAATGAGCAGTTCTTC.

V is TRBV5-4 and J is TRBJ2-4; 15 bases align to TRBD2. This CDR3 has 18 amino acids. The V and J ends lost 4 bases and 0 bases, in that order; junction bases with no gene match: 5. The germline V gene encodes CDR1 SGHNT and CDR2 YYREEE (reference sequence). The CDR3 is CASSAGLAGGRAKNIQYF. The CDR3 DNA reads as TGTGCCAGCAGCGCCGGACTAGCGGGAGGGCGAGCCAAAAACATTCAGTACTTC.

The V and J genes are TRBV13 and TRBJ2-5; tentatively, D is TRBD2 (6 bases). CDR1 is PRHDT and CDR2 is FYEKMQ in the germline V gene (reference sequence). Trimming pared 0 bases from V and 3 bases from J, leaving 8 bases between. The CDR3 extends over 14 amino acids. CDR3 loop: CASSLGASEETQYF. In DNA, the CDR3 is TGTGCCAGCAGCTTAGGCGCTAGCGAAGAGACCCAGTACTTC.

This sequence joins TRBV5-6 and TRBJ2-5; D remains unclear. Per germline, CDR1 SGHDT and CDR2 YYEEEE. The CDR3 covers 13 residues. V was pared by 0 bases and J by 2 bases, with 5 bases between. This chain's CDR3 is CASSLDRQETQYF. The CDR3 coding sequence is TGTGCCAGCAGCTTGGACAGACAAGAGACCCAGTACTTC.

This sequence joins TRBV4-3 and TRBJ2-2; 11 bases are a match to TRBD2. The CDR3 has 16 residues. V was clipped by 0 bases and J by 4 bases; unmatched bases: 1. Germline-derived CDR1 and CDR2 are LGHNA and YSLEER. The CDR3 loop is CASSQDGTSGTGELFF. The DNA of the CDR3 is TGCGCCAGCAGCCAAGATGGGACTAGCGGCACCGGGGAGCTGTTTTTT.

The V call is TRBV9, the J call TRBJ2-3, with no clear D. Per the germline V gene, CDR1 is SGDLS and CDR2 is YYNGEE. The CDR3 totals 16 residues. Trimming left V 3 bases short and J 0 bases short, with 14 bases between. Here the CDR3 DNA reads TGTGCCAGCAGCGAACGTACTGCCCGGAGCACAGATACGCAGTATTTT. Protein sequence: CASSERTARSTDTQYF.

The chain is built from TRBV7-2 and TRBJ2-2; 7 bases line up with TRBD2. The CDR3 has 13 residues. CDR1 and CDR2 (germline): SGHTA, FQGNSA. Trimming removed 5 bases from V and 7 bases from J; junction bases left unmatched: 4. In DNA form, the CDR3 reads TGTGCCAGCAGCGGGGGGGTTGTCGGGGAGCTGTTTTTT. The encoded protein is CASSGGVVGELFF.

The rearrangement joins TRBV27 to TRBJ2-2, with D unclear. Looked up from germline, CDR1 is MNHEY and CDR2 is SMNVEV (reference sequence). This CDR3 contains 15 residues. Trimming left V 3 bases short and J 5 bases short, with 13 bases between. CDR3 in amino acids: CASSFTMTSTGELFF. CDR3 DNA: TGTGCCAGCAGTTTCACCATGACTTCGACCGGGGAGCTGTTTTTT.